The clone carrying this TCR beta chain occurred many times. The antigen remains undetermined. One entry per CDR3 protein, called by TCRdb with MiXCR from the RACE reads. The sample carries about 84,000 distinct CDR3 sequences, about 10% recorded once. The time point was: patch test 3, about 24 weeks after DPC sensitization. Treatment denoted: therapeutic diphenylcyclopropenone sensitization with weekly scalp DPC. Donors were 18 to 70-year-old alopecia patients suitable for DPC. This sample was taken from a study of human T cells and chemical hapten exposure. CDR1 is SGHNT, CDR2 YENEEA, per germline. This CDR3 spans 15 amino acids. With V trimmed by 2 bases and J by 5 bases, 5 bases remained unmatched. Study results and caveats: Significantly more large CDR3 similarity clusters were formed by expanded TCRs than by controls.

The sample consisted of whole blood, taken in connection with sensitization to the hapten diphenylcyclopropenone (DPC). The V call is TRBV11-3, the J call TRBJ2-1; 8 nucleotides line up with TRBD2. The sequence was obtained from a woman aged 45-59 years with alopecia areata. Some clones in this sample may be carry-over from other donors' samples. Here the CDR3 reads CASSLRTGGDNEQFF. DNA of the CDR3: TGTGCCAGCAGCTTAAGAACGGGAGGGGACAATGAGCAGTTCTTC.